The entry below gives a single TCR beta chain sequence along with its context. Per the germline V gene, CDR1 is SGHTA and CDR2 is FQGNSA. The CDR3 runs to 17 residues. With 5 bases clipped from V and 2 bases from J, the junction kept 12 bases outside the gene matches. This specimen comes from a study of human T cells and chemical hapten exposure. Time point noted: pre-sensitization, week 0. Treatment specified: therapeutic diphenylcyclopropenone sensitization with weekly scalp DPC. TCRdb analysed the RACE reads with MiXCR anew, one entry per CDR3 protein. The sample shows about 250,000 distinct CDR3 sequences, around 7% of them seen only once.

This chain joins TRBV7-2 and TRBJ1-3, with 7 positions matching TRBD1. This clonotype originated in a young man with alopecia areata. Some clones in this sample may be carry-over from other donors' samples. Sequences were derived from whole blood, sampled in connection with sensitization to the hapten diphenylcyclopropenone (DPC). CDR3 amino acids: CASSPYRGRGAGNTIYF. In DNA form, the CDR3 reads TGTGCCAGCAGCCCTTACAGGGGAAGGGGGGCTGGAAACACCATATATTTT.